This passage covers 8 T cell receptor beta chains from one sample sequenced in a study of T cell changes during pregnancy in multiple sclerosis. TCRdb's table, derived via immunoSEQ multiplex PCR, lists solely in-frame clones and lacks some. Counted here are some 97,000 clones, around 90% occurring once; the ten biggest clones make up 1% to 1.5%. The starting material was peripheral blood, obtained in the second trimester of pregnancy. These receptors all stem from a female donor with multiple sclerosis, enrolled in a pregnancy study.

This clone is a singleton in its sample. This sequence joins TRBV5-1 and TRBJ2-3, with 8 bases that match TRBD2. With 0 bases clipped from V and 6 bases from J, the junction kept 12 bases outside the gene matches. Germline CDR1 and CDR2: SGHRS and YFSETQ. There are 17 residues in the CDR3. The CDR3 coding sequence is TGCGCCAGCAGCTTGGGAATCCGCGGACTAGCAAGCGATACGCAGTATTTT. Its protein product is CASSLGIRGLASDTQYF.

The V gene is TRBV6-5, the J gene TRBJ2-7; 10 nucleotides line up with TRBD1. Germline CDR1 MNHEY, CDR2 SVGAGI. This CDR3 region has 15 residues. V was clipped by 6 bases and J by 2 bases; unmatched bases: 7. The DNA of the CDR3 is TGTGCCAGCAGGGGCCTGGGACAGGGGACCTACGAGCAGTACTTC. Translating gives CASRGLGQGTYEQYF.

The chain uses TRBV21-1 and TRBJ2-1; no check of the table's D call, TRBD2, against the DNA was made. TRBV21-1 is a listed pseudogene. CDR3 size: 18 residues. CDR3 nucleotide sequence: TGTGCCAGCAGCAAAAGGGGAGCGGGGTCGCCACTCTACAATGAGCAGTTCTTC. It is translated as CASSKRGAGSPLYNEQFF.

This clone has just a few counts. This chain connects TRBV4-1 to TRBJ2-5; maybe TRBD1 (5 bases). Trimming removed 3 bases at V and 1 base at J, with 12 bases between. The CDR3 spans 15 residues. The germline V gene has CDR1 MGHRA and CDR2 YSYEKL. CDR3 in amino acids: CASSQAHRSQETQYF. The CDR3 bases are TGCGCCAGCAGCCAGGCTCACAGGAGCCAAGAGACCCAGTACTTC.

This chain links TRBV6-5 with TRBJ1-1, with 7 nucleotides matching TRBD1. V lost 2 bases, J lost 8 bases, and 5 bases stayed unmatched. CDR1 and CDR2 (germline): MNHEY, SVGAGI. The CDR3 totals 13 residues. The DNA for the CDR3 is TGTGCCAGCAGTTACAGCTCAGGGGGGGAAGCTTTCTTT. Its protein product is CASSYSSGGEAFF.

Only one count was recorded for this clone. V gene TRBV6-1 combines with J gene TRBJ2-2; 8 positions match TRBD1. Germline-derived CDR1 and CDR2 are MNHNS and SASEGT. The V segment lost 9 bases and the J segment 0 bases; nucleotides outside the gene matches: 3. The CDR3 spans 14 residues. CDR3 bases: TGTGCCAGTGGACAGGGCCCGAACACCGGGGAGCTGTTTTTT. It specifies CASGQGPNTGELFF.

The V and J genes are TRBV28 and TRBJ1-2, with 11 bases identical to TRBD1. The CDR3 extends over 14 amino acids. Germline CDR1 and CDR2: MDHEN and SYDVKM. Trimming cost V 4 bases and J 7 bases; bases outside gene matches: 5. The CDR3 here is CASSYGTGGTGYTF. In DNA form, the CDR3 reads TGTGCCAGCAGTTACGGGACAGGGGGAACTGGCTACACCTTC.

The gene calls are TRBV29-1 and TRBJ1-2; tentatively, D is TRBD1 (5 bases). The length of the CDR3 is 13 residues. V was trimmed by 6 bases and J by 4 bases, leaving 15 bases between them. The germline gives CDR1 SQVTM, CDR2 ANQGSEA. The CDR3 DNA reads TGCAGCGTAGAACCGGGGGGAGGCTATGGCTACACCTTC. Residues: CSVEPGGGYGYTF.